This TCR beta chain stems from a study of Tregs in tolerant kidney transplant recipients. The ends were cut back, 0 bases at V and 5 bases at J, with 8 bases in the middle. The CDR3 covers 13 residues. Germline V gene data show CDR1 as SGHRS and CDR2 as YFSETQ. This clone has just a few counts. The antigen is not known. Measured with immunoSEQ multiplex PCR; TCRdb has only the in-frame clones, and not every one. Of a few thousand clones in the sample, roughly 40% were seen once. Specimen: Tregs from blood grown in culture. This TCR derives from a human donor in good health. The chain recombines TRBV5-1 with TRBJ1-2; weak D call: TRBD1 (5 bases). Here the CDR3 DNA reads TGCGCCAGCAGCTTGGCCCCAGGGTATGGCTACACCTTC. Translating gives CASSLAPGYGYTF.